The clone carrying this TCR beta chain was seen at least ten times. Antigen specificity is unknown. Trimming removed 2 bases at V and 8 bases at J, with 15 bases between. CDR1 and CDR2 (germline): MNHNY, SVGAGI (reference sequence). The length of the CDR3 is 14 residues. Amplification of TCR alpha and beta CDR3 regions from RNA used iRepertoire nested multiplex PCR. One-step reverse transcription and amplification started from about 100-400 ng of tissue mRNA or PBMC total RNA. TCRdb reanalysed the multiplex PCR reads using MiXCR and keeps one entry per CDR3 protein. The sample lists roughly 350,000 distinct CDR3 sequences; 41% were seen once. The data belong to a study of glioma-infiltrating T cells. Study-wide points: Non-neoplastic patients had below-expected tissue-blood divergence, while all gliomas exceeded expectation. Shared blood CDR3 signature motifs marked patients with low tissue-blood divergence.

Input material: glioma tissue, nonneoplastic brain tissue, or PBMCs (not recorded which). This clonotype was sampled from a human donor with low-grade glioma or glioblastoma, undergoing nonglioma brain surgery, or in good health (not recorded which). The chain has TRBV6-6 and TRBJ1-2; D is unclear. The CDR3 spells CASSYPGQNPGYTF. As DNA, the CDR3 is TGTGCCAGCAGTTACCCGGGCCAGAACCCGGGCTACACCTTC.